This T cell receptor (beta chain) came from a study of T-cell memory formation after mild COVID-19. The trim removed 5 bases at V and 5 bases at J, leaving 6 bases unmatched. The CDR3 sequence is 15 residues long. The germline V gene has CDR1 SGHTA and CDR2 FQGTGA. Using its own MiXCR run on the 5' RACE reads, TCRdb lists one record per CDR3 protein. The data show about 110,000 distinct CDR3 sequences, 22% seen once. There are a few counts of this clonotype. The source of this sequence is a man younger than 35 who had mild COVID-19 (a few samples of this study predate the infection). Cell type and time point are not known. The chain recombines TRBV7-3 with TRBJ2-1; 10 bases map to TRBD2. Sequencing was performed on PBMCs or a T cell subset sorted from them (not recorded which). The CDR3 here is CASSISGGLNNEQFF. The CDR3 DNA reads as TGTGCCAGCAGCATTAGCGGGGGGCTTAACAATGAGCAGTTCTTC.